This TCR beta chain was found in a study of shared clonotypes between healthy human individuals. Assay: immunoSEQ multiplex PCR; the TCRdb copy retains only in-frame clones and omits some. The sample gives under 1,100,000 clones, roughly 74% of which show up once; roughly 0.65% is in the top ten. The donors, all of them Caucasian adults, lived in Nashville, Tennessee. V was pared by 3 bases and J by 9 bases, with 6 bases of the junction left unmatched. Looked up from germline, CDR1 is SGHRS and CDR2 is YFSETQ. This CDR3 spans 13 amino acids. Turning to this clone: Its antigen is not identified.

Whole-study results and caveats: All-four-donor shared clonotypes had higher generation probabilities than non-shared clonotypes did. For naive CD4 cells, roughly 4.8% of clonotypes were shared across a handful of donors.

This receptor was obtained from a man in his late teens or twenties in good health. Some clones in this sample may be carry-over from other donors' samples. The J gene is TRBJ2-4, the V gene TRBV5-1; 7 nucleotides line up with TRBD1. The sequenced sample was memory CD4+ T cells from PBMCs. Subset reported: CD45RA-negative fraction. CDR3 residues: CASSWDSQGIQYF. Written as DNA, the CDR3 is TGCGCCAGCAGCTGGGACAGCCAAGGCATTCAGTACTTC.